The 5 T cell receptor beta chains given below trace back to one sample, sequenced in a study of T cell repertoires in cytomegalovirus infection. TCRdb re-analysed the reads in MiXCR, keeping a single row per CDR3 protein. The sample yields approximately 120,000 distinct CDR3 sequences, about 28% seen once. The antigens these receptors bind are not known. Material: CD8+ T cells from cultured PBMCs, obtained from culture after CMV antigen stimulation. The receptor set was obtained from a human donor in good health (CMV status not recorded). Some clones in this sample may be carry-over from other donors' samples.

J is TRBJ2-7 and V is TRBV10-3; 7 bases map to TRBD1. The CDR3 runs to 14 residues. The J segment lost 6 bases and the V segment lost 2 bases, leaving 7 bases of the junction unmatched. From germline, CDR1 is ENHRY and CDR2 SYGVKD. CDR3 nucleotide sequence: TGTGCCATCAGTGAGATGGGGACAGCTTCCGAGCAGTACTTC. Translation: CAISEMGTASEQYF.

This chain joins TRBV9 and TRBJ2-5; D not certain. The V gene lost 0 bases and the J gene lost 2 bases, with 8 bases spanning the gap. The CDR3 spans 14 residues. The germline V gene encodes CDR1 SGDLS and CDR2 YYNGEE. CDR3 sequence: CASSVADIQETQYF. CDR3 coding DNA: TGTGCCAGCAGCGTAGCAGACATACAAGAGACCCAGTACTTC.

This clonotype has only one observation. The junction and the germline gene differ at one end; a read error may be behind it. V is TRBV5-1 and J is TRBJ2-1, with a weak D call TRBD2 (6 bases). The V gene's germline CDR1 is SGHRS and CDR2 YFSETQ. This CDR3 is 15 amino acids long. The CDR3 protein is CVSSFGGGSSNEQFF. CDR3 coding DNA: TGCGTCAGCAGCTTCGGTGGAGGGTCCAGCAATGAGCAGTTCTTC.

This clonotype has just a few counts. This chain connects TRBV19 to TRBJ1-1; D gene ambiguous. The ends were cut back, 3 bases at V and 6 bases at J, with 11 bases in the middle. There are 13 residues in the CDR3. The V gene's germline CDR1 is LNHDA and CDR2 SQIVND (reference sequence). The CDR3 loop is CASSIWGSAEAFF. The CDR3 DNA follows: TGTGCCAGTAGTATCTGGGGAAGCGCTGAAGCTTTCTTT.

This clonotype appeared many times. J is TRBJ2-5 and V is TRBV5-6; TRBD2 matches 8 bases. CDR1 and CDR2 (germline): SGHDT, YYEEEE. The J segment lost 5 bases and the V segment lost 3 bases, leaving 9 bases of the junction unmatched. The CDR3 is 15 amino acids. CDR3 loop: CASSWQTSVVETQYF. As DNA, the CDR3 is TGTGCCAGCAGCTGGCAGACTAGCGTGGTGGAGACCCAGTACTTC.